This T cell receptor beta chain was retrieved from a study of blood T cell repertoires in COVID-19. Study-wide background: COVID-19 samples from acute and convalescent phases originated in the United States, Italy and Spain. PBMCs, B-cell-depleted T cells, or T cells were the source of the cDNA or gDNA that made up the material.

TCRdb's copy holds only in-frame clones and misses some; the assay was immunoSEQ multiplex PCR. Of 200,000 to 250,000 clones in the sample, about 85% were seen once. The germline CDR1 and CDR2 sequences are MNHEY and SVGAGI. With V trimmed by 6 bases and J by 6 bases, 5 bases remained unmatched. The CDR3 is 13 residues long. Material for sequencing was peripheral blood. The TCR originated in a man aged 40-50 years with acute or convalescent COVID-19. The chain recombines TRBV6-5 with TRBJ2-7, with TRBD1 identical over 10 bases. The CDR3 DNA is TGTGCCAGCAGCCGGGACAGGGGAAGCGAGCAGTACTTC. Translating gives CASSRDRGSEQYF.